The sequence of this TCR beta chain was determined in a study of metastatic and nonmetastatic thyroid tumors. Whole-study context: The study looked at repertoires side by side in blood and in tumor or nodule tissue from malignant and benign thyroid patients.

Study results and limitations: In blood and tumor, TCR beta diversity was reportedly significantly higher in malignant thyroid tumors than in benign nodules.

After removal of 10 bases from V and 4 bases from J, the junction contained 12 bases not matched to a gene. Germline CDR1 and CDR2: MRHNA and SNTAGT. This CDR3 contains 15 residues. Patients had received no treatment of any kind before thyroid surgery. TCRdb re-called clones via MiXCR from the PCR reads. The sample carries about 25,000 clones, roughly a fifth recorded once. This clone is termed medium-sized. Antigen: not known. The V call is TRBV6-4, the J call TRBJ1-2; TRBD1 agrees at 10 bases. Sequenced sample: blood. The source is a female donor with papillary thyroid cancer or a benign thyroid nodule (not recorded which). Some clones in this sample may be carry-over from other donors' samples. CDR3 coding DNA: TGTGCCACCTGGGGACAGGGGTCCCTCGGCTATGGCTACACCTTC. This encodes CATWGQGSLGYGYTF.